These T cell receptor beta chains were read from a single sample in a study of blood T cells in healthy people across ages. TCRdb reprocessed the 5' RACE reads with MiXCR, giving one entry per CDR3 protein. The data hold 1.6 million or so distinct CDR3 sequences, with almost 35% observed a single time. The specimen was blood. These receptors originate from a woman aged 25 to 45 in good health. The CDR3 runs from the conserved cysteine through the conserved F or W. A D gene is named only where the DNA matches it firmly. Size values are once, few and many counts, or a class for expanded clones, and some rows have none.

TRBJ1-5 | TRBV29-1 | NA | few | TGCAGCGTTGAGGGGGACAAGAATCAGCCCCAGCATTTT | CSVEGDKNQPQHF
TRBJ1-1 | TRBV7-9 | NA | NA | TGTGCCAGCAGCTCGGCTTTAGGGATACCGAACACTGAAGCTTTCTTT | CASSSALGIPNTEAFF
TRBJ1-2 | TRBV6-2/TRBV6-3 | NA | NA | TGTGCCAGCAGTTACGCAAGTCCTAACTATGGCTACACCTTC | CASSYASPNYGYTF
TRBJ2-3 | TRBV5-1 | NA | NA | TGCGCCAGCGGACTCCGGGGGCGCGGCACAGATACGCAGTATTTT | CASGLRGRGTDTQYF
TRBJ2-4 | TRBV6-5 | TRBD1 | NA | TGTGCCAGCAGTTGGACAGGGACGGAAGGGGGCAAAAACATTCAGTACTTC | CASSWTGTEGGKNIQYF
TRBJ2-7 | TRBV28 | TRBD2 | few | TGTGCCAGCAGTCCATGGGCCGGGACTAGCGCATACGAGCAGTACTTC | CASSPWAGTSAYEQYF
TRBJ2-3 | TRBV7-2 | TRBD2 | few | TGTGCCAGCAGCTTGCTAGCGGGGCGAAGCACAGATACGCAGTATTTT | CASSLLAGRSTDTQYF
TRBJ2-3 | TRBV5-1 | NA | few | TGCGCCAGCAGCTTGGCCGTGGATAGCTACACAGATACGCAGTATTTT | CASSLAVDSYTDTQYF
TRBJ2-3 | TRBV4-1 | NA | NA | TGCGCCAGCAGCCAGGATTGGTGGCAGAGTGGCACAGATACGCAGTATTTT | CASSQDWWQSGTDTQYF
TRBJ2-2 | TRBV30 | TRBD1 | few | TGTGCCTGGGGACAGGGGGCTGGGGAGCTGTTTTTT | CAWGQGAGELFF
TRBJ2-5 | TRBV7-3 | TRBD2 | few | TGTGCCAGCAGCTCGAGCGGGACTCAGACCCAGTACTTC | CASSSSGTQTQYF
TRBJ2-7 | TRBV5-1 | NA | many | TGCGCCAGCAGCTTGCAGGGCCGAACCTACGAGCAGTACTTC | CASSLQGRTYEQYF
TRBJ2-7 | TRBV20-1 | NA | many | TGCAGTGCTAGACCTAGCTACGGCTACGAGCAGTACTTC | CSARPSYGYEQYF
TRBJ1-1 | TRBV25-1 | NA | NA | TGTGCCAGCAGTGTGGGACGCCCGGGGACTGAAGCTTTCTTT | CASSVGRPGTEAFF
TRBJ2-3 | TRBV24-1 | NA | many | TGTGCCACCAGCGAACGCGGGAAGACAGATACGCAGTATTTT | CATSERGKTDTQYF
TRBJ1-5 | TRBV6-1 | NA | NA | TGTGCCAGCAGTGTAGCCCCCTTGGGGCTCGATCAGCCCCAGCATTTT | CASSVAPLGLDQPQHF
TRBJ1-2 | TRBV6-6 | TRBD1 | NA | TGTGCCAGCCTTCAGGGGGCCTCAAACTATGGTTACACCTTC | CASLQGASNYGYTF
TRBJ2-3 | TRBV27 | NA | few | TGTGCCAGCAGTGGAAACCGGTACACAGATACGCAGTATTTT | CASSGNRYTDTQYF
TRBJ1-5 | TRBV29-1 | NA | few | TGCAGCGTTGGAAAAGGGTACAATCAGCCCCAGCATTTT | CSVGKGYNQPQHF
TRBJ2-1 | TRBV10-3 | TRBD2 | few | TGTGCCATCAGTGAGCGGGAGGACTCCTACAATGAGCAGTTCTTC | CAISEREDSYNEQFF
TRBJ2-7 | TRBV3-1 | NA | few | TGTGCCAGCAGCCACGAGGTGGGGGACGAGCAGTACTTC | CASSHEVGDEQYF
TRBJ2-2 | TRBV2 | NA | NA | TGTGCCAGCAGTGAGATCTCCTACGCCACCGGGGAGCTGTTTTTT | CASSEISYATGELFF
TRBJ2-3 | TRBV28 | NA | NA | TGTGCCAGCGGTAGACAAAACCCAGATACGCAGTATTTT | CASGRQNPDTQYF